The rows below give T cell receptor beta chains drawn from one sample of a study of neurological immune-mediated disorders. TCRdb processed the 5' RACE reads anew with MiXCR; each CDR3 protein has one entry. The sample records 25,000 to 35,000 distinct CDR3 sequences, over 1.2% being singletons. The material sequenced was PBMCs. Receptors were obtained from a woman in her twenties or thirties with multiple sclerosis. The CDR3 runs from the conserved cysteine through the conserved F or W. D genes are given only for firm matches. For some rows the clone size is stated as once, few or many, or as a class when expanded; others skip it.

D gene: -
V gene: TRBV6-1
clone size: many
J gene: TRBJ2-7
CDR3 protein: CASMQLYEQYF
CDR3 DNA: TGTGCCAGCATGCAGCTCTACGAGCAGTACTTC

D gene: -
V gene: TRBV7-9
clone size: many
J gene: TRBJ1-3
CDR3 protein: CASSPTGTRANTIYF
CDR3 DNA: TGTGCCAGCAGCCCTACCGGGACAAGAGCGAACACCATATATTTT

D gene: -
V gene: TRBV20-1
clone size: many
J gene: TRBJ1-1
CDR3 protein: CSAPNPNRKVSAEAFF
CDR3 DNA: TGCAGTGCCCCTAACCCCAACAGGAAGGTCTCCGCTGAAGCTTTCTTT

D gene: -
V gene: TRBV5-1
clone size: many
J gene: TRBJ2-2
CDR3 protein: CASDLDTGELFF
CDR3 DNA: TGCGCCAGCGACCTGGACACCGGGGAGCTGTTTTTT

D gene: -
V gene: TRBV7-9
clone size: many
J gene: TRBJ1-1
CDR3 protein: CASSPILGTEAFF
CDR3 DNA: TGTGCCAGCAGTCCGATCCTGGGGACTGAAGCTTTCTTT

D gene: -
V gene: TRBV20-1
clone size: many
J gene: TRBJ2-1
CDR3 protein: CSAPFHSDSYNEQFF
CDR3 DNA: TGCAGTGCTCCGTTCCACAGTGACTCCTACAATGAGCAGTTCTTC

D gene: -
V gene: TRBV27
clone size: many
J gene: TRBJ1-1
CDR3 protein: CASSYQAKVNTEAFF
CDR3 DNA: TGTGCCAGCAGTTACCAGGCGAAGGTGAACACTGAAGCTTTCTTT

D gene: -
V gene: TRBV20-1
clone size: many
J gene: TRBJ1-1
CDR3 protein: CSAREGGTEAFF
CDR3 DNA: TGCAGTGCTAGGGAGGGGGGGACTGAAGCTTTCTTT

D gene: TRBD1
V gene: TRBV20-1
clone size: many
J gene: TRBJ2-4
CDR3 protein: CSASITGETNIQYF
CDR3 DNA: TGCAGTGCTAGCATCACAGGGGAGACAAACATTCAGTACTTC

D gene: TRBD1
V gene: TRBV7-2
clone size: many
J gene: TRBJ1-1
CDR3 protein: CASSLGRGRDTEAFF
CDR3 DNA: TGTGCCAGCAGCTTAGGCAGGGGGCGAGACACTGAAGCTTTCTTT

D gene: -
V gene: TRBV20-1
clone size: many
J gene: TRBJ2-5
CDR3 protein: CSAGGGETQYF
CDR3 DNA: TGCAGTGCTGGAGGGGGGGAGACCCAGTACTTC

D gene: TRBD2
V gene: TRBV20-1
clone size: many
J gene: TRBJ2-1
CDR3 protein: CSARGGVAGDPPYHEQFF
CDR3 DNA: TGCAGTGCTAGGGGAGGGGTAGCGGGGGACCCACCTTACCATGAGCAGTTCTTC

D gene: TRBD2
V gene: TRBV20-1
clone size: many
J gene: TRBJ2-1
CDR3 protein: CSPTGLAGYNEQFF
CDR3 DNA: TGCAGCCCGACGGGCCTAGCGGGGTACAATGAGCAGTTCTTC

D gene: -
V gene: TRBV6-2/TRBV6-3
clone size: many
J gene: TRBJ2-7
CDR3 protein: CAGSFGNEQYF
CDR3 DNA: TGTGCCGGTTCGTTCGGGAACGAGCAGTACTTC

D gene: -
V gene: TRBV20-1
clone size: many
J gene: TRBJ2-1
CDR3 protein: CSAGDGYYNEQFF
CDR3 DNA: TGCAGTGCCGGGGACGGGTACTACAATGAGCAGTTCTTC

D gene: TRBD1
V gene: TRBV20-1
clone size: many
J gene: TRBJ1-5
CDR3 protein: CSAATGGGQPQHF
CDR3 DNA: TGCAGTGCTGCGACAGGGGGAGGTCAGCCCCAGCATTTT

D gene: -
V gene: TRBV7-9
clone size: many
J gene: TRBJ2-7
CDR3 protein: CASSPPKGTYEQYF
CDR3 DNA: TGTGCCAGCAGCCCCCCGAAAGGGACCTACGAGCAGTACTTC

D gene: -
V gene: TRBV12-3/TRBV12-4
clone size: many
J gene: TRBJ1-3
CDR3 protein: CASKRTVRNTIYF
CDR3 DNA: TGTGCCAGCAAGAGGACGGTACGAAACACCATATATTTT

D gene: TRBD1
V gene: TRBV18
clone size: few
J gene: TRBJ2-5
CDR3 protein: CASSPGQSQETQYF
CDR3 DNA: TGTGCCAGCTCGCCGGGACAGTCACAAGAGACCCAGTACTTC

D gene: TRBD2
V gene: TRBV7-2
clone size: many
J gene: TRBJ2-5
CDR3 protein: CASSLAPAGVRETQYF
CDR3 DNA: TGTGCCAGCAGCTTAGCTCCAGCGGGGGTTCGAGAGACCCAGTACTTC

D gene: -
V gene: TRBV5-1
clone size: many
J gene: TRBJ2-7
CDR3 protein: CASSPPGSEQYF
CDR3 DNA: TGCGCCAGCAGCCCCCCGGGAAGCGAGCAGTACTTC

D gene: TRBD1
V gene: TRBV6-5
clone size: many
J gene: TRBJ2-2
CDR3 protein: CASSSGTANTGELFF
CDR3 DNA: TGTGCCAGCAGTTCCGGGACAGCGAACACCGGGGAGCTGTTTTTT

D gene: TRBD1
V gene: TRBV12-3/TRBV12-4
clone size: many
J gene: TRBJ1-2
CDR3 protein: CASSLPRTGKDYGYTF
CDR3 DNA: TGTGCCAGCAGTTTGCCCCGGACAGGGAAGGACTATGGCTACACCTTC

D gene: -
V gene: TRBV7-2
clone size: many
J gene: TRBJ2-3
CDR3 protein: CASIRGATVDTQYF
CDR3 DNA: TGTGCCAGCATCCGGGGGGCCACGGTAGATACGCAGTATTTT

D gene: -
V gene: TRBV7-2
clone size: many
J gene: TRBJ2-3
CDR3 protein: CASRWTEQNTDTQYF
CDR3 DNA: TGTGCCAGCAGGTGGACAGAGCAGAACACAGATACGCAGTATTTT

D gene: -
V gene: TRBV11-1
clone size: many
J gene: TRBJ2-7
CDR3 protein: CASSHAGGRTYEQYF
CDR3 DNA: TGTGCCAGCAGCCACGCTGGCGGACGCACCTACGAGCAGTACTTC

D gene: -
V gene: TRBV15
clone size: many
J gene: TRBJ1-6
CDR3 protein: CATSRDRGESPLHF
CDR3 DNA: TGTGCCACCAGCAGAGACAGGGGCGAATCACCCCTCCACTTT

D gene: -
V gene: TRBV15
clone size: many
J gene: TRBJ2-2
CDR3 protein: CATSRNRESGELFF
CDR3 DNA: TGTGCCACCAGCAGAAACAGGGAATCCGGGGAGCTGTTTTTT

D gene: -
V gene: TRBV20-1
clone size: many
J gene: TRBJ2-1
CDR3 protein: CSASGANEQFF
CDR3 DNA: TGCAGTGCTAGCGGAGCAAATGAGCAGTTCTTC

D gene: -
V gene: TRBV27
clone size: many
J gene: TRBJ1-2
CDR3 protein: CASSFTLGYGYTF
CDR3 DNA: TGTGCCAGCAGTTTCACCCTGGGCTATGGCTACACCTTC

D gene: TRBD2
V gene: TRBV10-3
clone size: many
J gene: TRBJ2-1
CDR3 protein: CATGLAGATNEQFF
CDR3 DNA: TGTGCCACGGGACTAGCGGGGGCCACGAATGAGCAGTTCTTC

D gene: -
V gene: TRBV29-1
clone size: many
J gene: TRBJ2-7
CDR3 protein: CSVFGRGQNEQYF
CDR3 DNA: TGCAGCGTTTTTGGCAGGGGCCAGAACGAGCAGTACTTC

D gene: -
V gene: TRBV20-1
clone size: many
J gene: TRBJ1-4
CDR3 protein: CSATIDSQGKLFF
CDR3 DNA: TGCAGTGCTACTATAGACAGTCAGGGAAAACTGTTTTTT

D gene: -
V gene: TRBV14
clone size: many
J gene: TRBJ2-4
CDR3 protein: CASSQDLQSNIQYF
CDR3 DNA: TGTGCCAGCAGCCAAGATCTACAGTCAAACATTCAGTACTTC

D gene: -
V gene: TRBV9
clone size: many
J gene: TRBJ1-1
CDR3 protein: CASSSNPTGSAFF
CDR3 DNA: TGTGCCAGCAGCTCGAACCCGACAGGTTCGGCTTTCTTT

D gene: -
V gene: TRBV11-2
clone size: many
J gene: TRBJ2-2
CDR3 protein: CASSLSGFTGELFF
CDR3 DNA: TGTGCCAGCAGCTTATCTGGGTTCACCGGGGAGCTGTTTTTT

D gene: -
V gene: TRBV20-1
clone size: many
J gene: TRBJ1-2
CDR3 protein: CSASQGTVYGYTF
CDR3 DNA: TGCAGTGCCTCACAGGGAACGGTCTATGGCTACACCTTC

D gene: TRBD2
V gene: TRBV5-1
clone size: -
J gene: TRBJ2-2
CDR3 protein: CASSGGLAGDGTGELFF
CDR3 DNA: TGCGCCAGCAGCGGGGGACTAGCGGGGGATGGCACCGGGGAGCTGTTTTTT

D gene: TRBD2
V gene: TRBV7-2
clone size: many
J gene: TRBJ2-2
CDR3 protein: CATLAGARSTGELFF
CDR3 DNA: TGTGCCACGCTAGCGGGGGCCCGGAGCACCGGGGAGCTGTTTTTT

D gene: -
V gene: TRBV5-1
clone size: many
J gene: TRBJ2-1
CDR3 protein: CASSLRPSRDNEQFF
CDR3 DNA: TGCGCCAGCAGCTTGAGGCCTAGCAGAGACAATGAGCAGTTCTTC

D gene: -
V gene: TRBV20-1
clone size: many
J gene: TRBJ2-7
CDR3 protein: CSARMTTEQYF
CDR3 DNA: TGCAGTGCTAGGATGACTACGGAGCAGTACTTC

D gene: -
V gene: TRBV6-5
clone size: many
J gene: TRBJ2-1
CDR3 protein: CASREGNEQFF
CDR3 DNA: TGTGCCAGCAGAGAGGGGAATGAGCAGTTCTTC

D gene: -
V gene: TRBV29-1
clone size: many
J gene: TRBJ1-5
CDR3 protein: CSVGDRNQPQHF
CDR3 DNA: TGCAGCGTTGGAGACAGAAATCAGCCCCAGCATTTT

D gene: -
V gene: TRBV3-1
clone size: many
J gene: TRBJ2-3
CDR3 protein: CASSQPRGTDTQYF
CDR3 DNA: TGTGCCAGCAGCCAACCCAGGGGAACAGATACGCAGTATTTT

D gene: -
V gene: TRBV6-6
clone size: many
J gene: TRBJ1-1
CDR3 protein: CASSYSGMNTEAFF
CDR3 DNA: TGTGCCAGCAGTTACTCTGGGATGAACACTGAAGCTTTCTTT

D gene: -
V gene: TRBV7-2
clone size: many
J gene: TRBJ2-7
CDR3 protein: CASSLRQPSFYEQYF
CDR3 DNA: TGTGCCAGCAGCTTGAGACAGCCGAGTTTCTACGAGCAGTACTTC

D gene: -
V gene: TRBV6-6
clone size: many
J gene: TRBJ2-2
CDR3 protein: CASSYSGSRLPGELFF
CDR3 DNA: TGTGCCAGCAGTTACTCGGGTAGCCGTCTCCCCGGGGAGCTGTTTTTT

D gene: -
V gene: TRBV3-1
clone size: many
J gene: TRBJ2-7
CDR3 protein: CASSQALARYEQYF
CDR3 DNA: TGTGCCAGCAGCCAAGCCCTAGCGAGATACGAGCAGTACTTC

D gene: -
V gene: TRBV7-9
clone size: many
J gene: TRBJ1-1
CDR3 protein: CASSPQNTEAFF
CDR3 DNA: TGTGCCAGCTCACCCCAGAACACTGAAGCTTTCTTT

D gene: TRBD2
V gene: TRBV7-2
clone size: many
J gene: TRBJ2-2
CDR3 protein: CASSLGGTSAGELFF
CDR3 DNA: TGTGCCAGCAGCTTAGGAGGGACTAGCGCCGGGGAGCTGTTTTTT

D gene: -
V gene: TRBV28
clone size: many
J gene: TRBJ2-5
CDR3 protein: CASSFRGRLGETQYF
CDR3 DNA: TGTGCCAGCAGCTTCCGGGGCAGGCTCGGGGAGACCCAGTACTTC

D gene: -
V gene: TRBV7-9
clone size: many
J gene: TRBJ1-2
CDR3 protein: CASSLGSQRGYTF
CDR3 DNA: TGTGCCAGCAGCTTAGGCAGCCAAAGGGGCTACACCTTC

D gene: -
V gene: TRBV10-3
clone size: many
J gene: TRBJ1-1
CDR3 protein: CAISERQNMNTEAFF
CDR3 DNA: TGTGCCATCAGCGAGAGACAGAACATGAACACTGAAGCTTTCTTT